These 23 T cell receptor beta chains came from one sample sequenced in a study of T cell responses to AZD1222 COVID-19 vaccine. Clones were sequenced by immunoSEQ multiplex PCR, and TCRdb holds only the in-frame ones, with some missing. The repertoire has 120,000 to 150,000 clones, roughly 80% of them found once; the top ten carry around 4.1%. Sequences were derived from peripheral blood, sampled on day 0 of MenACWY control vaccination. Receptors originate from an adult in good health.

V gene TRBV2 combines with J gene TRBJ2-3; D remains unclear. Per the germline V gene, CDR1 is SNHLY and CDR2 is FYNNEI. The CDR3 consists of 15 residues. V was trimmed by 9 bases and J by 0 bases, leaving 16 bases between them. The CDR3 DNA is TGTGCCAGTACCCGACGGCCTGCTAGCACAGATACGCAGTATTTT. Protein product: CASTRRPASTDTQYF.

This chain links TRBV7-2 with TRBJ2-2; the D call may be TRBD1 or TRBD2 (5 bases each). CDR3 length: 13 residues. Trimming pared 1 base from V and 5 bases from J, leaving 5 bases between. Germline V CDR1 and CDR2: SGHTA, FQGNSA. This CDR3 reads CASSLGGTGELFF. The CDR3 region has the DNA TGTGCCAGCAGCTTAGGGGGGACCGGGGAGCTGTTTTTT.

This rearrangement joins TRBV6-5 to TRBJ2-7, with D unresolved. This CDR3 is 14 amino acids long. Germline values: CDR1 MNHEY, CDR2 SVGAGI. V dropped 3 bases and J dropped 6 bases, with 15 bases sitting between them. CDR3 region: CASSYVPRSGEQYF. The CDR3 DNA follows: TGTGCCAGCAGTTATGTACCGCGGTCGGGCGAGCAGTACTTC.

This chain connects TRBV7-2 to TRBJ1-6; D is uncertain. Trimming pared 1 base from V and 7 bases from J, leaving 8 bases between. In germline, CDR1 is SGHTA, CDR2 FQGNSA. CDR3 length: 14 amino acids. CDR3 nucleotides: TGTGCCAGCAGCTTAGTTGAGCTGAATTCACCCCTCCACTTT. Translating gives CASSLVELNSPLHF.

This sequence joins TRBV4-1 and TRBJ2-5; 9 bases are shared with TRBD1. The CDR3 is made up of 14 amino acids. V trimming: 1 base; J trimming: 3 bases; junction bases outside the gene matches: 0. Per the germline V gene, CDR1 is MGHRA and CDR2 is YSYEKL. This chain's CDR3 is CASSQGDREETQYF. CDR3 coding DNA: TGCGCCAGCAGCCAAGGGGACAGGGAAGAGACCCAGTACTTC.

The V and J genes are TRBV5-1 and TRBJ1-3; D is possibly TRBD1 (6 bases). Between the trimmed V and J ends, which lost 4 bases and 0 bases, there was a span of 17 bases. The germline gives CDR1 SGHRS, CDR2 YFSETQ. The CDR3 extends over 17 amino acids. CDR3 nucleotide sequence: TGCGCCAGCAGCCCGCGCGGGGGCCCAAGCTCTGGAAACACCATATATTTT. Translating gives CASSPRGGPSSGNTIYF.

The V call is TRBV5-1, the J call TRBJ2-7, with D tentatively TRBD2 (5 bases). The CDR3 length is 15 residues. Germline CDR1 reads SGHRS; CDR2 reads YFSETQ. V was trimmed by 4 bases and J by 1 base, leaving 15 bases between them. CDR3 region: CASSPWTVASYEQYF. As DNA, the CDR3 is TGCGCCAGCAGCCCCTGGACTGTTGCGTCCTACGAGCAGTACTTC. Combining the CDR3 with reference TRBV5-1 and TRBJ2-7 gives the whole variable domain KAGVTQTPRYLIKTRGQQVTLSCSPISGHRSVSWYQQTPGQGLQFLFEYFSETQRNKGNFPGRFSGRQFSNSRSEMNVSTLELGDSALYLCASSPWTVASYEQYFGPGTRLTVT.

The chain joins TRBV19 to TRBJ2-1, with 8 bases matching TRBD1. The V segment lost 10 bases and the J segment 7 bases; nucleotides outside the gene matches: 12. The CDR3 runs to 14 residues. The V gene's germline CDR1 is LNHDA and CDR2 SQIVND (reference sequence). CDR3 protein: CATHDRGKVNEQFF. In DNA, the CDR3 is TGTGCCACCCACGACAGGGGAAAGGTTAATGAGCAGTTCTTC.

This chain links TRBV9 with TRBJ2-1, with unresolved D. CDR1 and CDR2 from the germline V gene are SGDLS and YYNGEE. This CDR3 is 12 amino acids long. V lost 0 bases to trimming and J lost 7 bases, with 5 bases between them. The CDR3 sequence: CASSVGRNEQFF. CDR3 coding DNA: TGTGCCAGCAGCGTAGGAAGGAATGAGCAGTTCTTC.

The chain couples TRBV10-2 to TRBJ1-1; 9 bases map to TRBD1. Germline V lookup: CDR1 WSHSY, CDR2 SAAADI. The junction had 7 bases not matched to a gene; V was cut back by 2 bases and J by 12 bases. This CDR3 is built from 13 residues. DNA for the CDR3: TGCGCCAGCAGTGAGATAGGGACAGGGAAAACTTTCTTT. Translating it yields CASSEIGTGKTFF.

The genes are TRBV12-5 and TRBJ2-3, with D possibly matching TRBD2 (6 bases). CDR1 is LGHNT, CDR2 FRNRAP, per germline. This CDR3 region has 18 residues. V lost 1 base and J lost 4, with 21 bases in between. DNA of the CDR3: TGTGCTAGTGGTTTGGGCCTAAGTGGCGGGGTCCGTCCAGATACGCAGTATTTT. The encoded protein is CASGLGLSGGVRPDTQYF.

CDR3 sequence: CATSDPFSGVTNTGELFF. CDR3 DNA: TGTGCCACCAGTGATCCTTTTTCAGGGGTCACCAACACCGGGGAGCTGTTTTTT. The chain carries TRBV24-1 and TRBJ2-2; possibly TRBD1 for D (6 bases). The CDR3 is made up of 18 amino acids. The ends were cut back, 3 bases at V and 2 bases at J, with 18 bases in the middle. Looked up from germline, CDR1 is KGHDR and CDR2 is SFDVKD.

The chain links TRBV19 to TRBJ1-1, with D possibly being TRBD1 (5 bases). The CDR3 extends over 16 amino acids. Germline CDR1 is LNHDA and CDR2 is SQIVND (reference sequence). V lost 10 bases, J lost 6 bases, and 27 bases lay in between. In DNA form, the CDR3 reads TGTGCCACCCTCCCCCGGGGGAGGGGAGGGTCGGCTGAAGCTTTCTTT. Protein: CATLPRGRGGSAEAFF.

The J gene is TRBJ1-4, the V gene TRBV11-2; D perhaps matches TRBD1 (5 bases). Germline loops: CDR1 SGHAT, CDR2 FQNNGV. CDR3 length: 16 residues. The germline V and J ends were trimmed by 5 bases and 8 bases, with 21 bases remaining between them. CDR3 sequence reads: CASSPLAGPPGEKLFF. In DNA form, the CDR3 reads TGTGCCAGCAGCCCCCTCGCGGGGCCACCTGGGGAAAAACTGTTTTTT.

The chain has TRBV18 and TRBJ1-4; 9 nucleotides agree with TRBD1. This CDR3 contains 14 residues. Trimming took 5 bases from V and 10 from J; bases not matched to a gene: 8. Germline assignment: CDR1 KGHSH and CDR2 LQKENI. The CDR3 sequence is CASSEGQGSAKLFF. DNA of the CDR3: TGTGCCAGCTCAGAGGGACAGGGATCGGCAAAACTGTTTTTT.

The chain uses TRBV3-1 (or the pseudogene TRBV3-2) and TRBJ1-3; D gene ambiguous. Trimming left V 0 bases short and J 0 bases short, with 6 bases between. CDR3 size: 15 residues. Per the germline V gene, CDR1 is LGHDT and CDR2 is YNNKEL (reference sequence). CDR3 amino acids: CASSQDRASGNTIYF. CDR3 DNA: TGTGCCAGCAGCCAAGATCGAGCCTCTGGAAACACCATATATTTT.

The chain is built from TRBV5-1 and TRBJ1-1; D is possibly TRBD1 (5 bases). The CDR3 runs to 15 residues. Trimming removed 0 bases from V and 4 bases from J, with 13 bases in between. Germline CDR1 and CDR2: SGHRS and YFSETQ. CDR3 region: CASSLEGVDGTEAFF. In nucleotides, the CDR3 is TGCGCCAGCAGCTTGGAAGGGGTAGACGGCACTGAAGCTTTCTTT.

The table lists this clone with a count of one. The gene calls are TRBV7-9 and TRBJ2-3; D is uncertain. Looked up from germline, CDR1 is SEHNR and CDR2 is FQNEAQ (reference sequence). V lost 6 bases and J 1 base, leaving 8 bases between the germline ends. There are 13 residues in the CDR3. CDR3 sequence reads: CASRPDRTDTQYF. Here the CDR3 DNA reads TGTGCCAGCAGGCCTGACCGCACAGATACGCAGTATTTT.

The chain uses TRBV7-8 and TRBJ2-3; 7 bases agree with TRBD1. Trimming cost V 5 bases and J 0 bases; bases outside gene matches: 11. Germline assignment: CDR1 SGHVS and CDR2 FQNEAQ. This CDR3 contains 17 residues. DNA of the CDR3: TGTGCCAGCAGCCCAACCCTCCGGGACAGAAGCACAGATACGCAGTATTTT. The encoded protein is CASSPTLRDRSTDTQYF.

The chain links TRBV5-1 to TRBJ1-6, with 7 nucleotides matching TRBD1. The germline V gene encodes CDR1 SGHRS and CDR2 YFSETQ. This CDR3 comprises 15 residues. The junction had 3 bases not matched to a gene; V was cut back by 4 bases and J by 2 bases. CDR3 sequence: CASSRDRPYNSPLHF. CDR3 nucleotides: TGCGCCAGCAGCCGGGACAGACCCTATAATTCACCCCTCCACTTT.

The rearrangement joins TRBV27 to TRBJ1-3; 11 bases are a match to TRBD1. The CDR3 has 15 residues. The germline gives CDR1 MNHEY, CDR2 SMNVEV (reference sequence). V lost 6 bases, J lost 3 bases, and 4 bases stayed unmatched. The CDR3 bases are TGTGCCAGCAGCATGGACAGGGGGCTTGGAAACACCATATATTTT. This codes for CASSMDRGLGNTIYF.

The J gene is TRBJ2-2, the V gene TRBV19, with 9 bases that match TRBD1. The CDR3 length is 14 residues. V was clipped by 10 bases and J by 7 bases; unmatched bases: 10. CDR1 LNHDA and CDR2 SQIVND come from the germline V gene (reference sequence). The CDR3: CATKRDRVDGELFF. The CDR3 DNA sequence: TGTGCCACCAAAAGGGACAGGGTGGACGGGGAGCTGTTTTTT.

V is TRBV9 and J is TRBJ2-1; 8 bases agree with TRBD1. The ends lost 4 bases at V and 6 bases at J; junction bases unmatched: 6. Germline assignment: CDR1 SGDLS and CDR2 YYNGEE. The length of the CDR3 is 14 residues. DNA for the CDR3: TGTGCCAGCAGCCCGGGGACAGGAGCCAATGAGCAGTTCTTC. It is translated as CASSPGTGANEQFF.